This T cell receptor (beta chain) was profiled in a study of T cells in Graves' hyperthyroidism and ophthalmopathy. V shed 4 bases and J shed 0 bases, with 6 bases lying between them. Per the germline V gene, CDR1 is KGHDR and CDR2 is SFDVKD. There are 14 residues in the CDR3. Note on this clonotype: Its antigen is still unknown.

Amplification targeted TCR beta CDR3 regions from RNA transcripts. A set of HTBI primers served as the primers for a first-round RT-PCR of the TCR CDR3. TCRdb ran MiXCR on the multiplex PCR reads and lists one entry per CDR3 protein. The table has hundreds of thousands of distinct CDR3 sequences, about 17% seen once. Isolation of PBMCs was performed on 8.5 to 10 ml fresh peripheral blood. Study findings and constraints: Blood also showed most of the thyroid clonotypes that were expanded above 0.001.

The chain links TRBV24-1 to TRBJ1-5; D remains ambiguous. This clonotype originated in a woman aged 45-59 years with Graves' hyperthyroidism that later progressed to Graves' ophthalmopathy. The source material was blood. The CDR3 loop is CATSEAGSNQPQHF. The CDR3 bases are TGTGCCACCAGTGAGGCCGGTAGCAATCAGCCCCAGCATTTT.